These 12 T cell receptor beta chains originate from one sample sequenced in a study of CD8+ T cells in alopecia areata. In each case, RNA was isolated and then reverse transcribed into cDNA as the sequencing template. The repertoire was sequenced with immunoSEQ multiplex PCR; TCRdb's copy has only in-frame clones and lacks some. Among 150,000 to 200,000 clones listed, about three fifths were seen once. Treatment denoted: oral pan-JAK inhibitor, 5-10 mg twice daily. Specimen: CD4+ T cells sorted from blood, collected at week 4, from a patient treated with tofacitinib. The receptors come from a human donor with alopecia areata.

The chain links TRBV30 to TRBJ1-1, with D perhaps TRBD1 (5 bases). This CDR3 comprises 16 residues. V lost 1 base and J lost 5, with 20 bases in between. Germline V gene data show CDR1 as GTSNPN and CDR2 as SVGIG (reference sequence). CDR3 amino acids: CAWSATLRGQGTEAFF. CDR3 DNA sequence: TGTGCCTGGAGTGCTACTTTGAGAGGACAAGGGACTGAAGCTTTCTTT.

The CDR3 is CAWSPSRTTYSNQPQHF. The DNA of the CDR3 is TGTGCCTGGAGTCCCTCCCGGACCACCTATAGCAATCAGCCCCAGCATTTT. V is TRBV30 and J is TRBJ1-5, with no clear D. The germline V gene has CDR1 GTSNPN and CDR2 SVGIG (reference sequence). CDR3 length: 17 amino acids. Trimming pared 2 bases from V and 0 bases from J, leaving 17 bases between.

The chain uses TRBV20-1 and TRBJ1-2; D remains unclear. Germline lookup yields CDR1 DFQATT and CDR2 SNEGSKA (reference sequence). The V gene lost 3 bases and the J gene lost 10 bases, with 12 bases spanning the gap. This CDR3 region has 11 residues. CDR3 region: CSASSVGPYTF. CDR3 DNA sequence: TGCAGTGCTAGCTCCGTCGGGCCCTACACCTTC.

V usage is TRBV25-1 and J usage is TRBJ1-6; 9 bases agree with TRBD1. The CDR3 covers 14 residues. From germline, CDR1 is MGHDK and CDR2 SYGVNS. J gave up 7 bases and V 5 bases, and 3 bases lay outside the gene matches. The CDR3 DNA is TGTGCCAGCAGTCAACAGGGGGCAAATTCACCCCTCCACTTT. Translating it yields CASSQQGANSPLHF.

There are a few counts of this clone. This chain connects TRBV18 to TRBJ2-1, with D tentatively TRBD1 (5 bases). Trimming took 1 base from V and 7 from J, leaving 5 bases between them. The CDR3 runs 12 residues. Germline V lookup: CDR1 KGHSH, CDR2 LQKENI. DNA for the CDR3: TGTGCCAGCTCACCACAGGGGAATGAGCAGTTCTTC. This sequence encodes CASSPQGNEQFF.

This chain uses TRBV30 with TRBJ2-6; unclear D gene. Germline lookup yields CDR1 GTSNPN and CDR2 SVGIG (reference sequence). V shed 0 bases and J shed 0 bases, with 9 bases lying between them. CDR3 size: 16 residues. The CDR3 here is CAWSVSSTSGANVLTF. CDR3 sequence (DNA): TGTGCCTGGAGTGTATCATCAACCTCTGGGGCCAACGTCCTGACTTTC.

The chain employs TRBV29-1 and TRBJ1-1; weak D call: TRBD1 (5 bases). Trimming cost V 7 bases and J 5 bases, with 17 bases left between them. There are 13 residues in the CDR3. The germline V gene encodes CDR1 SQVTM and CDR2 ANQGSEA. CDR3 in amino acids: CSAVWTRGTEAFF. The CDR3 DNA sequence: TGCAGCGCCGTATGGACGCGGGGGACTGAAGCTTTCTTT.

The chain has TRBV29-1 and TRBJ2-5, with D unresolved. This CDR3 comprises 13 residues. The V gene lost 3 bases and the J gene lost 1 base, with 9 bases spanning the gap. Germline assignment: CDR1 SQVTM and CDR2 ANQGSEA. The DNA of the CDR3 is TGCAGCGTTGATCGGAACTTCCAAGAGACCCAGTACTTC. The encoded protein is CSVDRNFQETQYF.

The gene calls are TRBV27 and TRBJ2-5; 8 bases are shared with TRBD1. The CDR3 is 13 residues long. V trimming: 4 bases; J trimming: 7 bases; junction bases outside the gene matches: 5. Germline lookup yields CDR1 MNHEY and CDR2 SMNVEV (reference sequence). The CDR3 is CASSSGQGWTQYF. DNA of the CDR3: TGTGCCAGCAGTTCAGGACAGGGTTGGACCCAGTACTTC.

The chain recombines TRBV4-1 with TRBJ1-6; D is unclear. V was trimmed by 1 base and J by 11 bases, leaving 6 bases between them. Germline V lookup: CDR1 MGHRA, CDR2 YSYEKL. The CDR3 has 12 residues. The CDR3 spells CASSQGTPPLHF. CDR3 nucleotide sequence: TGCGCCAGCAGCCAAGGTACCCCACCCCTCCACTTT.

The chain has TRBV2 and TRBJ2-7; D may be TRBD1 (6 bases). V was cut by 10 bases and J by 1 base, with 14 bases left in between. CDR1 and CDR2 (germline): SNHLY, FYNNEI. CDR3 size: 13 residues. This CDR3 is CATSADRSYEQYF. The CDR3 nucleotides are TGTGCCACCTCCGCTGACAGGTCCTACGAGCAGTACTTC.

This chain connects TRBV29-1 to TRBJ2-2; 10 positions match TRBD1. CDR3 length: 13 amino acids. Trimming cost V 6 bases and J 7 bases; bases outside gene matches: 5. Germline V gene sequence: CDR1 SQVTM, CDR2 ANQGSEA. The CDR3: CSVVDRGHGELFF. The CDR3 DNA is TGCAGCGTGGTCGACAGGGGGCACGGGGAGCTGTTTTTT.